This T cell receptor beta chain was documented in a study of control samples from healthy donors and cancer patients. Sequenced by immunoSEQ multiplex PCR; TCRdb stores in-frame clones only, minus some. The data contain about 130,000 clones, approximately 90% of them seen just once; the ten biggest clones take up around 8.9%. V lost 0 bases and J 2 bases, leaving 5 bases between the germline ends. The germline gives CDR1 MNHNS, CDR2 SASEGT. There are 13 residues in the CDR3. The sample consisted of blood. V and J are TRBV6-1 and TRBJ2-7; D not resolved. This TCR was sampled from a man aged 18 to 35 in good health. CDR3 nucleotide sequence: TGTGCCAGCAGTGAAGCGGCGGCCTACGAGCAGTACTTC. Translated, it gives CASSEAAAYEQYF.